The rows below give T cell receptor beta chains drawn from one sample of a study of cytomegalovirus exposure and HLA in healthy donors. Repertoires were generated with immunoSEQ multiplex PCR, while TCRdb's copy carries only in-frame clones and drops some. The profile shows roughly 150,000 clones, 85% to 90% of them singletons. Sequencing was performed on PBMCs. Receptors originate from a woman younger than 30 in good health and CMV-seropositive. Both conserved end residues are part of each CDR3. The D gene is left open where the match is weak. A clone size is listed for some rows: how often the clone was seen (once, few, many), or a class if it is expanded.

v_gene: TRBV19
abundance: -
j_gene: TRBJ2-5
d_gene: -
CDR3nt: TGTGCCAGTAGTTTGGGGCGGCGTGGTAGGGAGACCCAGTACTTC
CDR3aa: CASSLGRRGRETQYF

v_gene: TRBV6-5
abundance: -
j_gene: TRBJ2-1
d_gene: -
CDR3nt: TGTGCCAGCAGTCCCGTAGGAGGGCGCTACAATGAGCAGTTCTTC
CDR3aa: CASSPVGGRYNEQFF

v_gene: TRBV10-3
abundance: once
j_gene: TRBJ2-7
d_gene: TRBD2
CDR3nt: TGTGCCATCAGTGAGTCGGCTAGCGGGAATTGGGACTTC
CDR3aa: CAISESASGNWDF

v_gene: TRBV6-6
abundance: -
j_gene: TRBJ1-1
d_gene: -
CDR3nt: TGTGCCAGCAGCAGGGACACTGAAGCTTTCTTT
CDR3aa: CASSRDTEAFF

v_gene: TRBV27
abundance: -
j_gene: TRBJ2-1
d_gene: -
CDR3nt: TGTGCCAGCAGTCCATGGGGGCCCAGCAATGAGCAGTTCTTC
CDR3aa: CASSPWGPSNEQFF

v_gene: TRBV27
abundance: once
j_gene: TRBJ2-3
d_gene: TRBD2
CDR3nt: TGTGCCAGCAGGGCGAAGCGGGATTCGGCAGATACGCAGTATTTT
CDR3aa: CASRAKRDSADTQYF

v_gene: TRBV30
abundance: -
j_gene: TRBJ1-1
d_gene: -
CDR3nt: TGTGCCTGGAGTCCCATATACAGGGCGAACACTGAAGCTTTCTTT
CDR3aa: CAWSPIYRANTEAFF

v_gene: TRBV11-3
abundance: few
j_gene: TRBJ2-5
d_gene: -
CDR3nt: TGTGCCAGCAGCTTAGCCCAGGGGTACCAAGAGACCCAGTACTTC
CDR3aa: CASSLAQGYQETQYF

v_gene: TRBV19
abundance: -
j_gene: TRBJ1-4
d_gene: -
CDR3nt: TGTGCCAGTAGGTCCGGGGGTGGCGGAAAACTGTTTTTT
CDR3aa: CASRSGGGGKLFF

v_gene: TRBV7-2
abundance: -
j_gene: TRBJ2-7
d_gene: TRBD2
CDR3nt: TGTGCCAGCAGCAAAGGGACTAGCAGGTCCTACGAGCAGTACTTC
CDR3aa: CASSKGTSRSYEQYF

v_gene: TRBV10-3
abundance: once
j_gene: TRBJ2-3
d_gene: TRBD1
CDR3nt: TGTGCCATCAGGACAGGGATCACAGATACGCAGTATTTT
CDR3aa: CAIRTGITDTQYF

v_gene: TRBV5-6
abundance: -
j_gene: TRBJ2-1
d_gene: -
CDR3nt: TGTGCCAGCAGCCGGGGGTTTGAGCAGTTCTTC
CDR3aa: CASSRGFEQFF

v_gene: TRBV9
abundance: -
j_gene: TRBJ2-7
d_gene: TRBD1
CDR3nt: TGTGCCAGCAGCCCTGGGACAGGGATGACCTACGAGCAGTACTTC
CDR3aa: CASSPGTGMTYEQYF

v_gene: TRBV25-1
abundance: -
j_gene: TRBJ2-1
d_gene: -
CDR3nt: TGTGCCAGCCCCAACAATGAGCAGTTCTTC
CDR3aa: CASPNNEQFF

v_gene: TRBV7-2
abundance: -
j_gene: TRBJ1-4
d_gene: TRBD1
CDR3nt: TGTGCCAGCAGCCCCCAGACAGGGCCAAATGAAAAACTGTTTTTT
CDR3aa: CASSPQTGPNEKLFF

v_gene: TRBV12-5
abundance: -
j_gene: TRBJ2-3
d_gene: -
CDR3nt: TGTGCTAGTGGTCTAGGGGTCTCTAGCACAGATACGCAGTATTTT
CDR3aa: CASGLGVSSTDTQYF

v_gene: TRBV6-5
abundance: -
j_gene: TRBJ2-1
d_gene: -
CDR3nt: TGTGCCAGCAGTTACTCAACGACAGTCTCTTACAATGAGCAGTTCTTC
CDR3aa: CASSYSTTVSYNEQFF

v_gene: TRBV11-3
abundance: -
j_gene: TRBJ2-6
d_gene: -
CDR3nt: TGTGCCAGCAGCTCGCCGACAGGAGCTAGCTCTGGGGCCAACGTCCTGACTTTC
CDR3aa: CASSSPTGASSGANVLTF

v_gene: TRBV11-2
abundance: -
j_gene: TRBJ2-4
d_gene: -
CDR3nt: TGTGCCAGCAGCTGGCGAGAGGAAAACATTCAGTACTTC
CDR3aa: CASSWREENIQYF

v_gene: TRBV4-1
abundance: -
j_gene: TRBJ2-1
d_gene: TRBD2
CDR3nt: TGCGCCAGCAGCCAAGAATTCGTGGCGGGAGGGCCCGGCAATGAGCAGTTCTTC
CDR3aa: CASSQEFVAGGPGNEQFF

v_gene: TRBV10-2
abundance: -
j_gene: TRBJ1-5
d_gene: -
CDR3nt: TGCGCCAGCACCGATCTGGCGGATCAGCCCCAGCATTTT
CDR3aa: CASTDLADQPQHF

v_gene: TRBV12-5
abundance: -
j_gene: TRBJ2-5
d_gene: -
CDR3nt: TGTGCTAGTGGTCCCACGGGGAGGACAGAGACCCAGTACTTC
CDR3aa: CASGPTGRTETQYF

v_gene: TRBV5-5
abundance: -
j_gene: TRBJ2-1
d_gene: -
CDR3nt: TGTGCCAGTACGACCGGGACTTCCAATGAGCAGTTCTTC
CDR3aa: CASTTGTSNEQFF

v_gene: TRBV4-2
abundance: -
j_gene: TRBJ2-1
d_gene: TRBD2
CDR3nt: TGTGCCAGCAGCCAAACGCTCGACGGGAGGGCCTACAATGAGCAGTTCTTC
CDR3aa: CASSQTLDGRAYNEQFF

v_gene: TRBV7-2
abundance: -
j_gene: TRBJ1-5
d_gene: -
CDR3nt: TGTGCCAGCAGCTTAGAACTGAGCGGGACAAAATACAATCAGCCCCAGCATTTT
CDR3aa: CASSLELSGTKYNQPQHF

v_gene: TRBV7-6
abundance: -
j_gene: TRBJ2-7
d_gene: -
CDR3nt: TGTGCCAGCAGCTTAGATGGACGGGGAGACGAGCAGTACTTC
CDR3aa: CASSLDGRGDEQYF

v_gene: TRBV27
abundance: -
j_gene: TRBJ2-5
d_gene: -
CDR3nt: TGTGCCAGCAGTTTTGTAGGTTCCCAGACAGAACAAGAGACCCAGTACTTC
CDR3aa: CASSFVGSQTEQETQYF

v_gene: TRBV7-2
abundance: -
j_gene: TRBJ2-7
d_gene: TRBD2
CDR3nt: TGTGCCAGCAGCTTACGTGCTAGCGGGAGAGAAACCTCCTACGAGCAGTACTTC
CDR3aa: CASSLRASGRETSYEQYF

v_gene: TRBV2
abundance: -
j_gene: TRBJ2-7
d_gene: -
CDR3nt: TGTGCCAGCAGTGTTCGGCCCCTAAAGCAGGGTTGGTGGGCCTACGAGCAGTACTTC
CDR3aa: CASSVRPLKQGWWAYEQYF

v_gene: TRBV7-2
abundance: -
j_gene: TRBJ2-1
d_gene: TRBD2
CDR3nt: TGTGCCAGCAGCTTAGTAACTAGCGGAAAATTTGAGCAGTTCTTC
CDR3aa: CASSLVTSGKFEQFF

v_gene: TRBV4-1
abundance: -
j_gene: TRBJ2-7
d_gene: TRBD2
CDR3nt: TGCGCCAGCAGCCAAGATTCGGCGGGACTATACGAGCAGTACTTC
CDR3aa: CASSQDSAGLYEQYF

v_gene: TRBV7-2
abundance: -
j_gene: TRBJ2-1
d_gene: TRBD1
CDR3nt: TGTGCCAGCAGCTTATTTGGGACAGGGCACGGCTCCTACAATGAGCAGTTCTTC
CDR3aa: CASSLFGTGHGSYNEQFF